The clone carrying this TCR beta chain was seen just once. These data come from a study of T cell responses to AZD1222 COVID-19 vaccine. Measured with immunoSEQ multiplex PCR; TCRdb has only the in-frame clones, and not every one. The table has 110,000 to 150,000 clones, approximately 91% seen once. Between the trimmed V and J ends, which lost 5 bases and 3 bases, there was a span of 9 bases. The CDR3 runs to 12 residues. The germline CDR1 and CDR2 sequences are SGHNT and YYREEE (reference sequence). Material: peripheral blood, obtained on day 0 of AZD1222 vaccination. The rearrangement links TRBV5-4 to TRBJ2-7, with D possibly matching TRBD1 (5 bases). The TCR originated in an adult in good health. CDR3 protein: CASSYDSYEQYF. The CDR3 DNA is TGTGCCAGCAGTTACGACAGCTACGAGCAGTACTTC. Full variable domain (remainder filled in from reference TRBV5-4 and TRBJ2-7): ETGVTQSPTHLIKTRGQQVTLRCSSQSGHNTVSWYQQALGQGPQFIFQYYREEENGRGNFPPRFSGLQFPNYSSELNVNALELDDSALYLCASSYDSYEQYFGPGTRLTVT.